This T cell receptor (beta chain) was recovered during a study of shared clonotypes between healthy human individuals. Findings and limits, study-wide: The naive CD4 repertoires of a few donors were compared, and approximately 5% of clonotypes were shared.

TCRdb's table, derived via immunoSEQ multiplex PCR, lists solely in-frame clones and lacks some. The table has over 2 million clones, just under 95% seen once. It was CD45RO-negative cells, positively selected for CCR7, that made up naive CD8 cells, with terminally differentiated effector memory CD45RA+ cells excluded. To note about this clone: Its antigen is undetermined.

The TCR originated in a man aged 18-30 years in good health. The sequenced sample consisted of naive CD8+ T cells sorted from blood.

CDR3: CASSLFGQGRDEQYF. CDR3 DNA sequence: TGTGCCAGCAGCTTATTCGGACAGGGGAGGGACGAGCAGTACTTC. The chain links TRBV7-9 to TRBJ2-7; TRBD1 matches at 9 bases. Germline values: CDR1 SEHNR, CDR2 FQNEAQ (reference sequence). The ends lost 2 bases at V and 5 bases at J; junction bases unmatched: 7. This CDR3 is 15 amino acids long.